This TCR beta chain was profiled in a study of blood T cell repertoires in COVID-19. Looking at the study overall: Collection of acute and convalescent COVID-19 samples took place in the United States, Italy and Spain.

The germline V gene has CDR1 SEHNR and CDR2 FQNEAQ (reference sequence). Trimming cost V 1 base and J 7 bases, with 8 bases left between them. This CDR3 has 13 amino acids. This clone came up a few times. Sequencing was performed with immunoSEQ multiplex PCR; in TCRdb, only in-frame clones are kept and a portion is missing. The data hold around 120,000 clones, with just over 70% observed a single time. The chain has TRBV7-9 and TRBJ2-1; D remains unclear. The receptor's source is a human donor with acute or convalescent COVID-19. The donor label of this sample is uncertain. Sequencing was performed on peripheral blood. CDR3 sequence (DNA): TGTGCCAGCAGCTTAGATGCGGCAAATGAGCAGTTCTTC. This codes for CASSLDAANEQFF.